This entry lists 17 T cell receptor beta chains sequenced from one sample in a study of T cells in Graves' hyperthyroidism and ophthalmopathy. The investigators amplified TCR beta CDR3 regions from RNA transcripts. First-round RT-PCR with HTBI primers amplified the TCR CDR3 region. TCRdb processed the multiplex PCR reads anew with MiXCR; each CDR3 protein has one entry. The table includes about 600,000 distinct CDR3 sequences, approximately 15% detected once. The sequenced material came from blood. The receptor source for this set is a woman aged 18 to 35 with Graves' ophthalmopathy.

The rearrangement links TRBV25-1 to TRBJ2-1; TRBD1 or TRBD2 may be the D gene (5 bases each). The CDR3 has 16 amino acids. V was pared by 1 base and J by 1 base, with 11 bases between. Germline V gene sequence: CDR1 MGHDK, CDR2 SYGVNS. The CDR3 protein is CASSEWGLGSYNEQFF. The CDR3 DNA reads TGTGCCAGCAGTGAATGGGGGTTGGGTTCCTACAATGAGCAGTTCTTC.

This clonotype was seen ten or more times. The CDR3 loop is CASSLRGSPYGYTF. The CDR3 bases are TGTGCCAGCAGTTTAAGAGGTTCACCCTATGGCTACACCTTC. The chain links TRBV28 to TRBJ1-2; D is undetermined. The CDR3 consists of 14 residues. Trimming pared 2 bases from V and 4 bases from J, leaving 11 bases between. CDR1 and CDR2 from the germline V gene are MDHEN and SYDVKM.

The chain uses TRBV6-2 or TRBV6-3 and TRBJ2-7; maybe TRBD2 (5 bases). V shed 6 bases and J shed 4 bases, with 22 bases lying between them. This CDR3 has 16 amino acids. Germline V lookup: CDR1 MNHEY, CDR2 SVGEGT. CDR3 coding DNA: TGTGCCAGCAGCCCTAGGCGGTTTCGATCGGGGTACGAGCAGTACTTC. Protein sequence: CASSPRRFRSGYEQYF.

The rearrangement uses TRBV10-3 and TRBJ1-2; TRBD1 agrees at 8 bases. CDR1 is ENHRY, CDR2 SYGVKD, per germline. V lost 6 bases and J lost 6; bases outside the gene matches: 3. The CDR3 runs to 12 residues. The CDR3 bases are TGTGCCATCAGAAGGACAGGGAATGGCTACACCTTC. Translating it yields CAIRRTGNGYTF.

This clonotype was recorded at least ten times. One junction end disagrees with the germline gene, perhaps due to a read error. The V call is TRBV9, the J call TRBJ1-5, with unresolved D. The germline V gene encodes CDR1 SGDLS and CDR2 YYNGEE. The CDR3 contains 15 residues. CDR3 sequence reads: CANSVDGVSNQPQHF. The CDR3 bases are TGTGCCAACAGCGTAGACGGGGTTAGCAATCAGCCCCAGCATTTT.

This clonotype showed up just once. This chain joins TRBV19 and TRBJ1-6; D gene unclear. This CDR3 has 15 residues. Germline V CDR1 and CDR2: LNHDA, SQIVND (reference sequence). V lost 5 bases, J lost 8 bases, and 16 bases lay in between. CDR3 sequence: CASSGERLGYSPLHF. CDR3 coding DNA: TGTGCCAGTAGTGGGGAAAGACTTGGGTATTCACCCCTCCACTTT.

This clonotype was counted ten times or more. The rearrangement uses TRBV7-8 and TRBJ1-4, with 8 bases identical to TRBD1. Germline assignment: CDR1 SGHVS and CDR2 FQNEAQ. This CDR3 is built from 15 residues. V lost 2 bases to trimming and J lost 5 bases; unmatched junction nucleotides: 4. CDR3 in DNA: TGTGCCAGCAGCTTACCCTGGACAGGGAATGAAAAACTGTTTTTT. Its translation is CASSLPWTGNEKLFF.

Concerning this clonotype: An end of the junction differs from the germline gene, which may be a read error. The gene calls are TRBV9 and TRBJ1-2; D is ambiguous. Germline V gene data show CDR1 as SGDLS and CDR2 as YYNGEE. The CDR3 has 15 residues. CDR3 sequence: CASSVAIQENYGYAF. Here the CDR3 DNA reads TGTGCCAGCAGCGTAGCTATCCAGGAAAACTATGGCTACGCCTTC. Together with reference TRBV9 and TRBJ1-2, the CDR3 gives the full variable domain: DSGVTQTPKHLITATGQRVTLRCSPRSGDLSVYWYQQSLDQGLQFLIQYYNGEERAKGNILERFSAQQFPDLHSELNLSSLELGDSALYFCASSVAIQENYGYAFGSGTRLTVV.

This clonotype was counted many times. This chain joins TRBV30 and TRBJ1-1; TRBD1 might be the D (6 bases). Germline lookup yields CDR1 GTSNPN and CDR2 SVGIG (reference sequence). This CDR3 spans 13 amino acids. The ends were cut back, 4 bases at V and 5 bases at J, with 14 bases in the middle. In nucleotides, the CDR3 is TGTGCCTGGACAGGGGCGCCGGGGACTGAAGCTTTCTTT. Amino acids: CAWTGAPGTEAFF.

This clonotype was counted ten times or more. The V gene is TRBV6-2 or TRBV6-3, the J gene TRBJ2-1; D call uncertain. Germline lookup yields CDR1 MNHEY and CDR2 SVGEGT. V lost 7 bases and J 11 bases, leaving 15 bases between the germline ends. This CDR3 contains 12 residues. The CDR3 region has the DNA TGTGCCAGCAACCCGACTCTCGGTAAGCAGTTCTTC. Its protein product is CASNPTLGKQFF.

This clonotype was seen repeatedly, ten times or more. This chain joins TRBV3-1 and TRBJ2-3; TRBD1 matches at 9 bases. The length of the CDR3 is 14 residues. V lost 9 bases to trimming and J lost 2 bases; unmatched junction nucleotides: 6. Germline V gene lookup returns CDR1 LGHDT and CDR2 YNNKEL (reference sequence). As DNA, the CDR3 is TGTGCCAGTACCGGGACAGGGCCCACAGATACGCAGTATTTT. Translating gives CASTGTGPTDTQYF.

This clonotype has ten or more counts. The rearrangement joins TRBV12-3 or TRBV12-4 to TRBJ2-1; no reliable D call. Trimming left V 3 bases short and J 5 bases short, with 11 bases between. The CDR3 loop spans 14 amino acids. The CDR3 loop reads CASSLSTWDNEQFF. CDR3 DNA: TGTGCCAGCAGTTTGTCGACCTGGGACAATGAGCAGTTCTTC.

This clonotype was counted between two and nine times. The rearrangement joins TRBV7-9 to TRBJ1-1; 8 bases align to TRBD1. This CDR3 comprises 14 residues. CDR1 and CDR2 from the germline V gene are SEHNR and FQNEAQ (reference sequence). After removal of 3 bases from V and 6 bases from J, the junction contained 6 bases not matched to a gene. The CDR3 reads CASSFRGTGAEAFF. CDR3 coding DNA: TGTGCCAGCAGCTTCCGTGGGACAGGCGCTGAAGCTTTCTTT.

This clonotype was picked up a small number of times. The chain couples TRBV5-4 to TRBJ2-2, with TRBD1 identical over 7 bases. CDR3 length equals 16 residues. The trim removed 2 bases at V and 1 base at J, leaving 5 bases unmatched. Germline CDR1 SGHNT, CDR2 YYREEE (reference sequence). The DNA for the CDR3 is TGTGCCAGCAGCTTACCGACAGGGTTGAACACCGGGGAGCTGTTTTTT. Its translation: CASSLPTGLNTGELFF.

This clonotype was seen more than once but under ten times. J is TRBJ1-5 and V is TRBV6-2 or TRBV6-3; tentatively, D is TRBD1 (5 bases). V lost 6 bases to trimming and J lost 0 bases, with 6 bases between them. This CDR3 is 13 amino acids long. CDR1 is MNHEY and CDR2 is SVGEGT in the germline V gene. CDR3 sequence reads: CASRTVSNQPQHF. The CDR3 bases are TGTGCCAGCAGGACAGTTAGCAATCAGCCCCAGCATTTT.

This clonotype was seen at least ten times. The chain recombines TRBV11-2 with TRBJ2-7; weak D call: TRBD2 (5 bases). Trimming took 3 bases from V and 2 from J, leaving 14 bases between them. CDR3 length: 15 residues. Looked up from germline, CDR1 is SGHAT and CDR2 is FQNNGV. Written as DNA, the CDR3 is TGTGCCAGCAGCTTTAATGAGGGAATCGCCTACGAGCAGTACTTC. Amino acids: CASSFNEGIAYEQYF.

This clonotype has only a few counts. The chain uses TRBV19 and TRBJ1-5; perhaps TRBD1 as D (6 bases). Germline CDR1 and CDR2: LNHDA and SQIVND (reference sequence). V was shortened by 4 bases and J by 6 bases, with 13 bases between the two germline ends. The CDR3 covers 14 residues. CDR3 loop: CASSTGQIGQPQHF. The CDR3, as DNA: TGTGCCAGTAGTACTGGACAGATTGGTCAGCCCCAGCATTTT.